These 20 T cell receptor beta chains were all obtained from the same sample, sequenced in a study of read filtering for tumor transcriptome and immune sequencing. This library used around 400 ng RNA and molecular barcoded adaptors spanning alpha/delta and beta/gamma chains. TCRdb ran MiXCR on the reads and lists one entry per CDR3 protein. The sample lists 30,000 to 45,000 distinct CDR3 sequences; roughly an eighth were seen once. The sample taken for sequencing was a population of CD138-negative cells sorted from bone marrow. These receptors were collected from a donor at least 40 years old with multiple myeloma.

With regard to this clonotype: This sequence may be a read error, since a much larger clone differs from it by one base. The chain links TRBV6-5 to TRBJ1-3; D uncertain. The CDR3 consists of 12 residues. Germline V CDR1 and CDR2: MNHEY, SVGAGI. The CDR3 sequence is CASSSSGSTIYF. CDR3 sequence (DNA): TGTGCCAGCAGTTCTTCTGGAAGCACCATATATTTT.

This clonotype was detected only a few times. A read error likely explains this, since a far larger clone differs by one base. The CDR3 does not end in the conserved phenylalanine or tryptophan, so this is likely a read error. This chain joins TRBV6-6 and TRBJ2-1; D gene uncertain. The V and J ends lost 4 bases and 0 bases respectively, with 7 bases between them. Germline CDR1 MNHNY, CDR2 SVGAGI (reference sequence). The CDR3 totals 14 residues. CDR3 sequence reads: CASSFGSSYNEQFS. The CDR3 DNA reads as TGTGCCAGCAGTTTCGGCTCCTCCTACAATGAGCAGTTCTCC.

This clonotype has a count of ten or more. The chain combines TRBV9 with TRBJ2-1; TRBD1 matches at 7 bases. V shed 4 bases and J 8 bases; nucleotides not matched to a gene: 6. The CDR3 covers 13 residues. The germline CDR1 and CDR2 sequences are SGDLS and YYNGEE. The CDR3 DNA is TGTGCCAGCAGCTTTACAGGGGTCGATGAGCAGTTCTTC. Its translation is CASSFTGVDEQFF. The variable domain in full, completed from reference TRBV9 and TRBJ2-1, reads DSGVTQTPKHLITATGQRVTLRCSPRSGDLSVYWYQQSLDQGLQFLIQYYNGEERAKGNILERFSAQQFPDLHSELNLSSLELGDSALYFCASSFTGVDEQFFGPGTRLTVL.

This clonotype was detected many times. The chain employs TRBV7-2 and TRBJ1-1; D might be TRBD1 (5 bases). The V gene lost 3 bases and the J gene lost 5 bases, with 13 bases spanning the gap. The CDR3 sequence is 14 residues long. Germline CDR1 is SGHTA and CDR2 is FQGNSA. CDR3 DNA sequence: TGTGCCAGCAGCTTCGGCACAGGCGGAACTGAAGCTTTCTTT. As protein: CASSFGTGGTEAFF.

Only a few counts were recorded for this clonotype. This sequence may be a read error, since a much larger clone differs from it by one base. The chain has TRBV29-1 and TRBJ1-2; D uncertain. The V end lost 3 bases, the J end lost 8 bases, and 4 bases lay between the germline ends. The CDR3 is 9 amino acids. Germline V gene lookup returns CDR1 SQVTM and CDR2 ANQGSEA. CDR3 bases: TGCAGCGTTGATATCGGCTACACCTTC. This translates into CSVDIGYTF.

This clonotype was seen a few times. This clone may be a read error of a much larger clone one base away. This sequence joins TRBV15 and TRBJ2-1; 8 positions match TRBD2. Germline CDR1 reads LNHNV; CDR2 reads YYDKDF (reference sequence). The CDR3 extends over 18 amino acids. The CDR3 sequence is CAISRRAGDALGSNEQFF. In DNA, the CDR3 is TGTGCCATCAGCAGGAGAGCGGGAGACGCTTTGGGCAGCAATGAGCAGTTCTTC.

This clonotype was seen repeatedly, ten times or more. The rearrangement uses TRBV20-1 and TRBJ1-1; unclear D gene. The germline V and J ends were trimmed by 0 bases and 0 bases, with 29 bases remaining between them. This CDR3 is built from 21 residues. Looked up from germline, CDR1 is DFQATT and CDR2 is SNEGSKA (reference sequence). CDR3 DNA sequence: TGCAGTGCTAGAGATACCCGCATTCTCTCCAATCTCAAGAGCATGAACACTGAAGCTTTCTTT. Translated, it gives CSARDTRILSNLKSMNTEAFF.

About this clonotype itself: It may be a read error: a sequence one base away is much more abundant. The CDR3 DNA is TGTGCCAGCGGCCAACTCGTTAACTATGGCTACACCTTC. This encodes CASGQLVNYGYTF. The chain recombines TRBV3-1 with TRBJ1-2, with D unresolved. Germline loops: CDR1 LGHDT, CDR2 YNNKEL (reference sequence). This CDR3 comprises 13 residues.

As regards this clonotype: A much bigger clone sits one base away, suggesting this may be a read error. The rearrangement links TRBV11-2 to TRBJ2-3; D not resolved. V lost 1 base and J lost 1, with 6 bases in between. Looked up from germline, CDR1 is SGHAT and CDR2 is FQNNGV. This CDR3 is 14 amino acids long. The CDR3 nucleotides are TGTGCCAGCAGCTTAGTCCCCGGCACAGATACGCAGTATTTT. Translation gives CASSLVPGTDTQYF.

A word on this clonotype: A read error likely explains this, since a far larger clone differs by one base. This rearrangement joins TRBV6-2 or TRBV6-3 to TRBJ1-6, with TRBD1 identical over 9 bases. CDR1 is MNHEY, CDR2 SVGEGT, per germline. The CDR3 sequence is 16 residues long. This CDR3 is CASRGTGTGRWTETFF. The CDR3 DNA reads TGTGCCAGCAGGGGGACCGGGACAGGGCGTTGGACTGAAACTTTCTTT.

There are many counts of this clonotype. The V gene is TRBV19, the J gene TRBJ2-1; 13 bases fit TRBD2. This CDR3 has 17 amino acids. The germline CDR1 and CDR2 sequences are LNHDA and SQIVND (reference sequence). V lost 3 bases, J lost 6 bases, and 8 bases stayed unmatched. The CDR3 region has the DNA TGTGCCAGTAGTATCGGACTAGCGGGAGAGCAGGTCAATGAGCAGTTCTTC. Its protein product is CASSIGLAGEQVNEQFF.

This clonotype showed up many times. Relative to the germline gene, one junction end is altered; a read error may explain this. The chain uses TRBV7-7 and TRBJ2-7; TRBD1 matches 10 bases. Germline-derived CDR1 and CDR2 are SSHAT and FNYEAQ (reference sequence). This CDR3 spans 13 amino acids. The CDR3 DNA is TGTGCTAGCAGCCGGGACAGGGGTGAGGAGCAGTACTTC. It codes for CASSRDRGEEQYF. Variable domain in full (rest from reference TRBV7-7 and TRBJ2-7): GAGVSQSPRYKVTKRGQDVTLRCDPISSHATLYWYQQALGQGPEFLTYFNYEAQPDKSGLPSDRFSAERPEGSISTLTIQRTEQRDSAMYRCASSRDRGEEQYFGPGTRLTVT.

This clonotype was recorded at least ten times. The V and J genes are TRBV20-1 and TRBJ2-1, with D hard to call. The V gene's germline CDR1 is DFQATT and CDR2 SNEGSKA (reference sequence). V lost 0 bases and J 7 bases, leaving 19 bases between the germline ends. The CDR3 runs to 16 residues. CDR3 nucleotides: TGCAGTGCTAGAGATAGGAATAGCCCTAAGCGAAATGAGCAGTTCTTC. Translated: CSARDRNSPKRNEQFF.

As for this clonotype: Mismatch with germline at one junction end may stem from a read error. The chain carries TRBV10-3 and TRBJ1-1; D is undetermined. Germline CDR1 and CDR2: ENHRY and SYGVKD. The CDR3 has 13 residues. CDR3 DNA: TGTGCCATCACCAAGGATCTGAACACTGAAGCTCCCTTT. Translation: CAITKDLNTEAPF.

This clonotype was seen ten or more times. V gene TRBV2 combines with J gene TRBJ2-7; D is perhaps TRBD1 (6 bases). Germline CDR1 is SNHLY and CDR2 is FYNNEI. The CDR3 contains 17 residues. The ends were cut back, 0 bases at V and 1 base at J, with 16 bases in the middle. CDR3 sequence reads: CASSEAGWQGLSYEQYF. The CDR3 DNA sequence: TGTGCCAGCAGTGAAGCAGGCTGGCAGGGGCTATCCTACGAGCAGTACTTC.

This clonotype was counted at least ten times. The chain uses TRBV19 and TRBJ2-2; D not resolved. The V gene's germline CDR1 is LNHDA and CDR2 SQIVND (reference sequence). V lost 7 bases and J lost 5, with 14 bases in between. The CDR3 spans 14 residues. The CDR3, as DNA: TGTGCCAGTAAGGGTCCTAGTATGACCGGGGAGCTGTTTTTT. Translating it yields CASKGPSMTGELFF.

This clonotype has at least ten counts. The chain combines TRBV7-2 with TRBJ1-2; D is perhaps TRBD1 (6 bases). CDR3 size: 15 residues. Per the germline V gene, CDR1 is SGHTA and CDR2 is FQGNSA. V lost 1 base, J lost 3 bases, and 12 bases lay in between. The CDR3 DNA sequence: TGTGCCAGCAGCTTAGGATTGGGGGCTGACTATGGCTACACCTTC. It encodes CASSLGLGADYGYTF.

The count of this clonotype is one. This may come from a read error, since a much larger clone is one base off. V and J are TRBV7-2 and TRBJ2-1, with D unresolved. CDR3 length equals 15 residues. Looked up from germline, CDR1 is SGHTA and CDR2 is FQGNSA. As DNA, the CDR3 is TGTGCCAGCAGCTTAGACGTTAGCTGGAGCAATGAGCAGTCCTTC. This translates into CASSLDVSWSNEQSF.

This clonotype was recorded many times. The rearrangement joins TRBV15 to TRBJ1-5; 8 nucleotides agree with TRBD1. The CDR3 sequence is 16 residues long. V lost 0 bases, J lost 7 bases, and 8 bases stayed unmatched. The V gene's germline CDR1 is LNHNV and CDR2 YYDKDF (reference sequence). DNA for the CDR3: TGTGCCACCAGCAGAGATCCAGGGGGCAGAAGGCAGCCCCAGCATTTT. Translated: CATSRDPGGRRQPQHF.

The J gene is TRBJ2-1, the V gene TRBV11-3, with no clear D. The CDR3 is made up of 13 amino acids. Per germline, CDR1 SGHNT and CDR2 YENEEA. V lost 5 bases and J lost 5, with 10 bases in between. This CDR3 is CASSLYRDNEQFF. In DNA form, the CDR3 reads TGTGCCAGCAGCCTCTACCGGGACAATGAGCAGTTCTTC. The entire variable domain, with the rest obtained from reference TRBV11-3 and TRBJ2-1, is as follows: EAGVVQSPRYKIIEKKQPVAFWCNPISGHNTLYWYLQNLGQGPELLIRYENEEAVDDSQLPKDRFSAERLKGVDSTLKIQPAELGDSAVYLCASSLYRDNEQFFGPGTRLTVL.